Sequencing of this TCR beta chain was carried out in a study of neurological immune-mediated disorders. TCRdb re-analysed the 5' RACE reads in MiXCR, keeping a single row per CDR3 protein. The sample holds tens of thousands of distinct CDR3 sequences, approximately 3.8% seen once. J lost 0 bases, V lost 4 bases, and 20 bases had no gene match. CDR3 length: 20 residues. Looked up from germline, CDR1 is SGDLS and CDR2 is YYNGEE. This sequence was found in a man aged 30 to 39 with multiple sclerosis. V gene TRBV9 combines with J gene TRBJ2-3; 7 bases match TRBD2. Sequenced material: PBMCs. The CDR3 region has the DNA TGTGCCAGCAGCTTAGGCCCGGCGGGAGCAGACCGCTCTAGCACAGATACGCAGTATTTT. Residues: CASSLGPAGADRSSTDTQYF.